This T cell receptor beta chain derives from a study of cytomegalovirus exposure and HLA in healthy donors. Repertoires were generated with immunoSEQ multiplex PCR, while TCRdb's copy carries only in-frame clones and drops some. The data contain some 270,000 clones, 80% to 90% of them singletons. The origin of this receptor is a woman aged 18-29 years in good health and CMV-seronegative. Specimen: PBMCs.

The CDR3 loop reads CASSQPRTGINQPQHF. The DNA for the CDR3 is TGCGCCAGCAGCCAGCCGAGGACAGGGATCAATCAGCCCCAGCATTTT. The chain recombines TRBV4-1 with TRBJ1-5; 8 bases fit TRBD1. V gave up 3 bases and J gave up 3 bases; unmatched junction bases: 7. Germline V lookup: CDR1 MGHRA, CDR2 YSYEKL. The CDR3 consists of 16 residues.